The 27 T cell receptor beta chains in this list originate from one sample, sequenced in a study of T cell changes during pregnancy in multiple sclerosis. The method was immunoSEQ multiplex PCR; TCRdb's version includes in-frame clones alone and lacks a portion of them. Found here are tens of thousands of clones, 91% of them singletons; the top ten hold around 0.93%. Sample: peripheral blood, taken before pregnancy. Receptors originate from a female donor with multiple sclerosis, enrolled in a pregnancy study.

The CDR3 is CASSTKGAVSYEQYF. In nucleotides, the CDR3 is TGTGCCAGCAGCACAAAGGGGGCAGTCTCCTACGAGCAGTACTTC. The chain employs TRBV11-2 and TRBJ2-7; the match to TRBD1 covers 7 bases. Trimming removed 5 bases from V and 0 bases from J; junction bases left unmatched: 7. The CDR3 spans 15 residues. Per the germline V gene, CDR1 is SGHAT and CDR2 is FQNNGV.

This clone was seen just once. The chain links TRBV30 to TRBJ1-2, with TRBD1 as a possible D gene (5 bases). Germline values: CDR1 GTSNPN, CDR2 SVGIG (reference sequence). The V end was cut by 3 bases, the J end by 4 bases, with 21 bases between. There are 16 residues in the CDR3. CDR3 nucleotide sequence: TGTGCCTGGAGCCTTTTTCAGGGATATCGCCGCTATGGCTACACCTTC. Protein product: CAWSLFQGYRRYGYTF.

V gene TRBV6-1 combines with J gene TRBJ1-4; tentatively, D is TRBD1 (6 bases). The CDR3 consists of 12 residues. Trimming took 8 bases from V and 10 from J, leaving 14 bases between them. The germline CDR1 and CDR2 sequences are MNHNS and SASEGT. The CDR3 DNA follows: TGTGCCAGCCATACTCCGGACAGAAAACTGTTTTTT. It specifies CASHTPDRKLFF.

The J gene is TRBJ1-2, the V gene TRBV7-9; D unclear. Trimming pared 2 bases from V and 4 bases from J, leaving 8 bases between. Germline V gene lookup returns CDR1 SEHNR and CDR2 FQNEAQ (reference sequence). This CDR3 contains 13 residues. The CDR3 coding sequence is TGTGCCAGCAGCTTAAGCCAACCCTATGGCTACACCTTC. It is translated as CASSLSQPYGYTF.

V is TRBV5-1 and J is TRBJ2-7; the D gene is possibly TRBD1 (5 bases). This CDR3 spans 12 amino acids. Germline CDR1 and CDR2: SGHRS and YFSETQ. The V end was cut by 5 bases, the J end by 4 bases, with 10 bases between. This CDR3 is CASSGQGYEQYF. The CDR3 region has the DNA TGCGCCAGCAGTGGGCAGGGTTACGAGCAGTACTTC.

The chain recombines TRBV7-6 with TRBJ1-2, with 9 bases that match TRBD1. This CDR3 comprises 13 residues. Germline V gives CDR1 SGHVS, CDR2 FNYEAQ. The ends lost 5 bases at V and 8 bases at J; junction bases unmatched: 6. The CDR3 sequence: CASSPGTGFGYTF. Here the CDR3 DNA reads TGTGCCAGCAGCCCTGGGACAGGGTTCGGCTACACCTTC. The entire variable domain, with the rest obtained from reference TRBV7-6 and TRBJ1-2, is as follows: GAGVSQSPRYKVTKRGQDVALRCDPISGHVSLYWYRQALGQGPEFLTYFNYEAQQDKSGLPNDRFSAERPEGSISTLTIQRTEQRDSAMYRCASSPGTGFGYTFGSGTRLTVV.

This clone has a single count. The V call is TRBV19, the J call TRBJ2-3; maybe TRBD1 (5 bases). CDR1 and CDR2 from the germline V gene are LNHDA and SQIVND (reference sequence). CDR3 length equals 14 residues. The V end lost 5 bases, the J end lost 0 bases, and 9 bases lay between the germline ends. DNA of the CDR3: TGTGCCAGTAGTGGGGCTGGGAGCACAGATACGCAGTATTTT. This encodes CASSGAGSTDTQYF. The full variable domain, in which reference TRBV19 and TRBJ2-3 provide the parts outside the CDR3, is DGGITQSPKYLFRKEGQNVTLSCEQNLNHDAMYWYRQDPGQGLRLIYYSQIVNDFQKGDIAEGYSVSREKKESFPLTVTSAQKNPTAFYLCASSGAGSTDTQYFGPGTRLTVL.

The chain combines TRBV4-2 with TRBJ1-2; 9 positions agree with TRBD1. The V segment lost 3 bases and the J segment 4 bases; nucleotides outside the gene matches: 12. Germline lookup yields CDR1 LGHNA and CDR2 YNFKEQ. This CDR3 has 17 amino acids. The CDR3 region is CASSQAAGTGFGYGYTF. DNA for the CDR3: TGTGCCAGCAGCCAGGCAGCCGGGACAGGGTTCGGCTATGGCTACACCTTC.

CDR3 protein: CASSPRSGGPYNEQFF. The DNA of the CDR3 is TGTGCCAGCTCACCACGTAGCGGGGGGCCATACAATGAGCAGTTCTTC. The V gene is TRBV18, the J gene TRBJ2-1, with 10 nucleotides matching TRBD2. The trim removed 1 base at V and 4 bases at J, leaving 4 bases unmatched. Germline CDR1 reads KGHSH; CDR2 reads LQKENI. This CDR3 spans 16 amino acids. Full variable domain (missing parts from reference TRBV18 and TRBJ2-1): NAGVMQNPRHLVRRRGQEARLRCSPMKGHSHVYWYRQLPEEGLKFMVYLQKENIIDESGMPKERFSAEFPKEGPSILRIQQVVRGDSAAYFCASSPRSGGPYNEQFFGPGTRLTVL.

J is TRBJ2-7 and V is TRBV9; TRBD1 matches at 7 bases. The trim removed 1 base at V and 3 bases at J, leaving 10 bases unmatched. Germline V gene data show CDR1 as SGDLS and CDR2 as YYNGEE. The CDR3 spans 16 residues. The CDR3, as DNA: TGTGCCAGCAGCGTATACCCCAGGGGACAGATCTACGAGCAGTACTTC. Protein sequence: CASSVYPRGQIYEQYF.

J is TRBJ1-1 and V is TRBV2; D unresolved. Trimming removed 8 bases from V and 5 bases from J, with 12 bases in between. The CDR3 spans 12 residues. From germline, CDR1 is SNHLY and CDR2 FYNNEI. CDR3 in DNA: TGTGCCAGCCGGATCCGGGAAACTGAAGCTTTCTTT. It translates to CASRIRETEAFF. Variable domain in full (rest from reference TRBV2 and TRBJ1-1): EPEVTQTPSHQVTQMGQEVILRCVPISNHLYFYWYRQILGQKVEFLVSFYNNEISEKSEIFDDQFSVERPDGSNFTLKIRSTKLEDSAMYFCASRIRETEAFFGQGTRLTVV.

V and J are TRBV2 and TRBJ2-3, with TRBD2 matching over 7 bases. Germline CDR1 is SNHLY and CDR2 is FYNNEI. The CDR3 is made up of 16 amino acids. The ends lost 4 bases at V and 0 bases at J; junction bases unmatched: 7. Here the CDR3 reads CASSGRAGASTDTQYF. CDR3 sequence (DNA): TGTGCCAGCAGTGGGCGGGCGGGAGCAAGCACAGATACGCAGTATTTT.

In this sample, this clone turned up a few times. CDR3 DNA sequence: TGTGCCAGCAGCTTAACAGGGAGAAACACTGAAGCTTTCTTT. This gives the protein CASSLTGRNTEAFF. This chain joins TRBV5-4 and TRBJ1-1; maybe TRBD1 (6 bases). CDR1 and CDR2 from the germline V gene are SGHNT and YYREEE (reference sequence). Trimming took off 2 bases at V and 2 bases at J, with 10 bases between the two ends. This CDR3 region has 14 residues.

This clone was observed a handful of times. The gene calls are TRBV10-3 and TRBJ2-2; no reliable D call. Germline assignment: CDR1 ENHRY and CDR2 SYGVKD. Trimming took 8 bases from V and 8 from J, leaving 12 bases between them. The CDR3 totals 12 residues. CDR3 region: CAIGVEVGELFF. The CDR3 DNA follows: TGTGCCATCGGAGTCGAAGTTGGGGAGCTGTTTTTT.

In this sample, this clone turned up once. The DNA of the CDR3 is TGTGCCAGCAGCCAAGACAGGGGGCGTCAGCCCCAGCATTTT. It codes for CASSQDRGRQPQHF. J is TRBJ1-5 and V is TRBV4-2; 8 bases align to TRBD1. Germline V CDR1 and CDR2: LGHNA, YNFKEQ. Losses at the gene ends were 0 bases for V and 6 bases for J; bases not matched to a gene: 1. The CDR3 contains 14 residues.

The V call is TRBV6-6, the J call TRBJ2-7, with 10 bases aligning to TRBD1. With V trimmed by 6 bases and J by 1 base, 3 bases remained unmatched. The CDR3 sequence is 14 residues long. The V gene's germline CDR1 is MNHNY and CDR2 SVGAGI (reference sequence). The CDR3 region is CASSRDRGSYEQYF. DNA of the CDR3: TGTGCCAGCAGCCGGGACAGGGGATCCTACGAGCAGTACTTC.

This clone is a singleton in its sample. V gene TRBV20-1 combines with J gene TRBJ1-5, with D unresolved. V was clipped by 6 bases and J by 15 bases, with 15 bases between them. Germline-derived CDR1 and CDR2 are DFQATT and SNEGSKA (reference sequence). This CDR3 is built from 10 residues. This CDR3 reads CSAYSGIPHF. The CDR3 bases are TGCAGTGCATACTCGGGGATTCCGCATTTT.

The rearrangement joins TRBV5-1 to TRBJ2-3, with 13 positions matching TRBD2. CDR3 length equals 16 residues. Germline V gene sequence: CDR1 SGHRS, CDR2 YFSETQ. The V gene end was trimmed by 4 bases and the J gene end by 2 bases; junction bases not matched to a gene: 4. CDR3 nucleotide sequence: TGCGCCAGCAGCGGGGGACTAGCGGGAAACACAGATACGCAGTATTTT. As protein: CASSGGLAGNTDTQYF.

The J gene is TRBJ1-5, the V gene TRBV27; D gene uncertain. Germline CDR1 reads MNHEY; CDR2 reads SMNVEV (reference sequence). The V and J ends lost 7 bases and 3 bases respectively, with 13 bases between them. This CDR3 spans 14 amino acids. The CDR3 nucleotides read TGTGCCAGCAAGGACTTGGCCATCAATCAGCCCCAGCATTTT. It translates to CASKDLAINQPQHF.

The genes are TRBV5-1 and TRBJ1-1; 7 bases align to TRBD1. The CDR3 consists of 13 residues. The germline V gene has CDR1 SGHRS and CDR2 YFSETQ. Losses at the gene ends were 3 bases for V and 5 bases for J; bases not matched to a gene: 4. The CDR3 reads CASSSYRGTEAFF. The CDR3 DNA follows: TGCGCCAGCAGCTCTTACAGGGGAACTGAAGCTTTCTTT.

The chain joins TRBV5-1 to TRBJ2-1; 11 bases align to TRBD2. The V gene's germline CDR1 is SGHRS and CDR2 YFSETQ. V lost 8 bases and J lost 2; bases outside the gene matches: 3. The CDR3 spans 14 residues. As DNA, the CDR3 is TGCGCCAGTACGGGACTAGCGGCCTACAATGAGCAGTTCTTC. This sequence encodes CASTGLAAYNEQFF. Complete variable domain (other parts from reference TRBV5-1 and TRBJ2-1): KAGVTQTPRYLIKTRGQQVTLSCSPISGHRSVSWYQQTPGQGLQFLFEYFSETQRNKGNFPGRFSGRQFSNSRSEMNVSTLELGDSALYLCASTGLAAYNEQFFGPGTRLTVL.

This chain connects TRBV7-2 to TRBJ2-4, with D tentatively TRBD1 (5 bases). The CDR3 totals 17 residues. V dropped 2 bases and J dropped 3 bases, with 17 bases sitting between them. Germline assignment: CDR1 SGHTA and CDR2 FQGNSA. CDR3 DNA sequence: TGTGCCAGCAGCTTATCACGTCCCCAGGGAAGCAAAAACATTCAGTACTTC. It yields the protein CASSLSRPQGSKNIQYF. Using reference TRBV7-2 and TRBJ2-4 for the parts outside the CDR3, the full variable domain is GAGVSQSPSNKVTEKGKDVELRCDPISGHTALYWYRQSLGQGLEFLIYFQGNSAPDKSGLPSDRFSAERTGGSVSTLTIQRTQQEDSAVYLCASSLSRPQGSKNIQYFGAGTRLSVL.

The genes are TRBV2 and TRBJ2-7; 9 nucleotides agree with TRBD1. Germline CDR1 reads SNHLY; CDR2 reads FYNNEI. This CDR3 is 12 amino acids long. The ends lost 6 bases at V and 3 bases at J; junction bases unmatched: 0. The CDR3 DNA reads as TGTGCCAGCAGGGGACAGGGCTACGAGCAGTACTTC. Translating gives CASRGQGYEQYF.

Here the CDR3 reads CASRTADSNQPQHF. CDR3 sequence (DNA): TGTGCCAGCAGAACAGCGGACAGCAATCAGCCCCAGCATTTT. The V and J genes are TRBV6-1 and TRBJ1-5; D unresolved. Trimming removed 6 bases from V and 1 base from J, with 10 bases in between. Germline V lookup: CDR1 MNHNS, CDR2 SASEGT. This CDR3 comprises 14 residues.

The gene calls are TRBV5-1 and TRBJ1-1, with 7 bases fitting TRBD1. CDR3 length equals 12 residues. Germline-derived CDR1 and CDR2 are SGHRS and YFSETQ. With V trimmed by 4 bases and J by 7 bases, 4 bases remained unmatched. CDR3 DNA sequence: TGCGCCAGCAGCGAACAGGGGTTTGAAGCTTTCTTT. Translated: CASSEQGFEAFF.

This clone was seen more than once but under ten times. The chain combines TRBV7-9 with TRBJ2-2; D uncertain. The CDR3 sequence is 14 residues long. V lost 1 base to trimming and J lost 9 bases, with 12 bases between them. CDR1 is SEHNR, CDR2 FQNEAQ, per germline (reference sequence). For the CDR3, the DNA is TGTGCCAGCAGCTTAGGAGGTGGCTTCAGGGAGCTGTTTTTT. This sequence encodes CASSLGGGFRELFF.

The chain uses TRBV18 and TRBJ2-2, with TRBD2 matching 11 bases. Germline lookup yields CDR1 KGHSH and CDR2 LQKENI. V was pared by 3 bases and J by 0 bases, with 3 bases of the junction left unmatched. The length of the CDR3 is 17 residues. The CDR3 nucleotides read TGTGCCAGCTCACCGGGACTAGCGGAAACGAACACCGGGGAGCTGTTTTTT. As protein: CASSPGLAETNTGELFF.